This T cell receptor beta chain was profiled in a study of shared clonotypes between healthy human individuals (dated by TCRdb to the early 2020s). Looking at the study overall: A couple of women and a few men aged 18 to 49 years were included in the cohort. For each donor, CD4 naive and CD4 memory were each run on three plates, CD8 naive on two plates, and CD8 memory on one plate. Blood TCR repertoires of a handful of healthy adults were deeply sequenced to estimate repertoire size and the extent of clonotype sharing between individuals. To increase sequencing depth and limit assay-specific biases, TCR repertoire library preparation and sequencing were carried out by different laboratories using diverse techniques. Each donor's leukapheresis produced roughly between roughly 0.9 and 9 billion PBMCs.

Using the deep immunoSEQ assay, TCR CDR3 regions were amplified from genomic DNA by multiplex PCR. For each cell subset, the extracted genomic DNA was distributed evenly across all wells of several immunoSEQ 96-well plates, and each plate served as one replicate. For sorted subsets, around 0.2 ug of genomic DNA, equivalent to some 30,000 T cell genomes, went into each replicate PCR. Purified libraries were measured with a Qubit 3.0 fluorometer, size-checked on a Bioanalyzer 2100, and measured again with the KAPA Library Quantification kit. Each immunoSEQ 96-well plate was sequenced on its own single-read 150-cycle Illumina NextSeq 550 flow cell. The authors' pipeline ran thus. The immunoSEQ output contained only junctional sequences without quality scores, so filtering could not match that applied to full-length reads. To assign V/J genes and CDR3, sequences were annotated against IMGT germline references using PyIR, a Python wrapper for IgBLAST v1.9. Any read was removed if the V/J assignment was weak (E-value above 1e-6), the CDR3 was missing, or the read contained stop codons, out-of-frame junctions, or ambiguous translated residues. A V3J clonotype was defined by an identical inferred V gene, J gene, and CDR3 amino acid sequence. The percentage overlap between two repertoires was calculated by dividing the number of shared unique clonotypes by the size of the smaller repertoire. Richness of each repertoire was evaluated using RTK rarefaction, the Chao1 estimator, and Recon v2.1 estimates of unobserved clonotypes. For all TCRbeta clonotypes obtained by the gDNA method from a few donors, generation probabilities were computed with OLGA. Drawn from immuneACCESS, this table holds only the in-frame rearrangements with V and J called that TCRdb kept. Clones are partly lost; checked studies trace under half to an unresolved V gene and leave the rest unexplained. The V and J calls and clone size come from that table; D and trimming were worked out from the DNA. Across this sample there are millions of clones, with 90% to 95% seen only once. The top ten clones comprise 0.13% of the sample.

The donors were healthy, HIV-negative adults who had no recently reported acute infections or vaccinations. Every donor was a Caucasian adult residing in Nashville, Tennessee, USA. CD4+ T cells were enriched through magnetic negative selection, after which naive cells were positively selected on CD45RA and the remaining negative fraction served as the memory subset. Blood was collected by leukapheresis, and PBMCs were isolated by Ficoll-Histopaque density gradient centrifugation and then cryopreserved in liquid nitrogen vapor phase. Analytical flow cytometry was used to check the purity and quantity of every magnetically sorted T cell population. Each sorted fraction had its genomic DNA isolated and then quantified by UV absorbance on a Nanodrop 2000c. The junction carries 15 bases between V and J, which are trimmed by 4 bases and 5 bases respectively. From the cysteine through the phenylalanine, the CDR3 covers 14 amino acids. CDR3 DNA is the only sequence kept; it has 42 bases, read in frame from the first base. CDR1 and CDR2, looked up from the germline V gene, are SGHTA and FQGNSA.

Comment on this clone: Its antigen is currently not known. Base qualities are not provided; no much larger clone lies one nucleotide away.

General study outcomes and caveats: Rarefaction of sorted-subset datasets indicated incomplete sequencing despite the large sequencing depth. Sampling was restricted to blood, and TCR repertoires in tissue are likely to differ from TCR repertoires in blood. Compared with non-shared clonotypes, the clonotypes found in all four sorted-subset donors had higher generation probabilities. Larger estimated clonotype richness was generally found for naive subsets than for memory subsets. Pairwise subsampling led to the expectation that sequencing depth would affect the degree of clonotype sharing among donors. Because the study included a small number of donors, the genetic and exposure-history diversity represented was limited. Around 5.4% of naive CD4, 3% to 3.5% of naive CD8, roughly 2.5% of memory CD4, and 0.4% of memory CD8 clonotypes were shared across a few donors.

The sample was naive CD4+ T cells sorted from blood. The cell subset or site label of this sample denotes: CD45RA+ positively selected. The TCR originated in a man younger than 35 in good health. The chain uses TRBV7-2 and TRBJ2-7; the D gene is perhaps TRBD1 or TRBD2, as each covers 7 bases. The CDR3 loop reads CASSSQGGLDEQYF. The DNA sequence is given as TGTGCCAGCAGCTCTCAGGGGGGGTTGGACGAGCAGTACTTC.